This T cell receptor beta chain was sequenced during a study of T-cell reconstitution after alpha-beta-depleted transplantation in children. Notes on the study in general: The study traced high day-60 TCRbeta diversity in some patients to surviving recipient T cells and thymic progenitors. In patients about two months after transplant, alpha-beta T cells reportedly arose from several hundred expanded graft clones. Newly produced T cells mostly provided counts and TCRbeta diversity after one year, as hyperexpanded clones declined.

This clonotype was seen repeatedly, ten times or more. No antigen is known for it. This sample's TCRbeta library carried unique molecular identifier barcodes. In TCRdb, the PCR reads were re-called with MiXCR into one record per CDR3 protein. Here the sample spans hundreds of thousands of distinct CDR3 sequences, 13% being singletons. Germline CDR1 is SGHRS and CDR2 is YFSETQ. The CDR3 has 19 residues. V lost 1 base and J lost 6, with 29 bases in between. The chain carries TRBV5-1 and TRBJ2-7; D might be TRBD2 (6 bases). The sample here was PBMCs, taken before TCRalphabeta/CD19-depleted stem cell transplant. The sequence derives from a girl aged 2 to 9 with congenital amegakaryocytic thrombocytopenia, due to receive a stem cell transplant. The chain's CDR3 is CASSLSSGPGGNSLPEQYF. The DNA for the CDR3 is TGCGCCAGCAGCTTGTCCTCTGGACCGGGCGGGAACTCTCTTCCCGAGCAGTACTTC.